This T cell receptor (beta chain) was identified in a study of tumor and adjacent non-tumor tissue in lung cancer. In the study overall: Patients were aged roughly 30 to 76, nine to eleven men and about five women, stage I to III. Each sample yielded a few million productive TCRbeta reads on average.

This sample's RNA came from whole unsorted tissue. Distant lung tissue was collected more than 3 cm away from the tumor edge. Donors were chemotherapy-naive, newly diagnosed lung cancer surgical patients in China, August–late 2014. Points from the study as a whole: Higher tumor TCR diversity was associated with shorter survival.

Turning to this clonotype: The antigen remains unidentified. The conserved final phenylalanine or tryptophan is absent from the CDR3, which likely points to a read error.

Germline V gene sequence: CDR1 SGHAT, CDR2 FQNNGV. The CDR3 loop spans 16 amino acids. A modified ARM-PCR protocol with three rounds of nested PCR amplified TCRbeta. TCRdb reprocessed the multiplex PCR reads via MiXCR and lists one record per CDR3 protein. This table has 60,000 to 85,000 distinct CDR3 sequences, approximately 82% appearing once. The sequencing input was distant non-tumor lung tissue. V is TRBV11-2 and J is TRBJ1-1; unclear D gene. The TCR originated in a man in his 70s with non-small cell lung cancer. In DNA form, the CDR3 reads TGTGCCAGTAGCTTAGCGGAGATGGGGATGAACACTGGAGCTTTCTCT. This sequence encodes CASSLAEMGMNTGAFS.